Described below is a single TCR beta chain sequence and its context. The antigen is undetermined. The PCR contained 60 Vbeta and 13 Jbeta primers. Profiled with immunoSEQ multiplex PCR; TCRdb holds only in-frame clones, not every one. The sample includes around 93,000 clones, 80% to 90% of them seen just once. The sample comes from a study of cytomegalovirus exposure and HLA in healthy donors. Study-level information: Ancestry clustering placed about four fifths of approximately 420 genotyped donors in the Caucasian-associated cluster.

General study points: Later, an analysis found that common viral pathogens appeared to be linked with several of the most significant clusters. TCR sequences were mostly rare, though some public TCRs occurred in many donors.

The receptor was derived from a man aged 30 to 39 in good health and CMV-seropositive. The source material was PBMCs.

The CDR3 DNA reads TGCAGCGTTGAACTTCTAGCGGGAGGGCCAAGGAATGAGCAGTTCTTC. It specifies CSVELLAGGPRNEQFF. The V call is TRBV29-1, the J call TRBJ2-1; TRBD2 aligns across 12 bases. This CDR3 spans 16 amino acids. V lost 2 bases, J lost 7 bases, and 9 bases stayed unmatched. CDR1 is SQVTM, CDR2 ANQGSEA, per germline.